This TCR beta chain originates from a study of T cell repertoires in cytomegalovirus infection. With V trimmed by 9 bases and J by 3 bases, 5 bases remained unmatched. In germline, CDR1 is SNHLY, CDR2 FYNNEI. The CDR3 sequence is 15 residues long. This clonotype was seen at least ten times. A single record per CDR3 protein comes from TCRdb applying MiXCR to the reads. The sample holds around 280,000 distinct CDR3 sequences, about 9.1% seen once. Sequencing was performed on PBMCs. This clonotype was sampled from a human donor in good health (CMV status not recorded). Some clones in this sample may be carry-over from other donors' samples. This chain joins TRBV2 and TRBJ2-5; 15 nucleotides agree with TRBD2. This CDR3 is CASRTSGGAEETQYF. The CDR3 DNA is TGTGCCAGTCGGACTAGCGGGGGGGCCGAAGAGACCCAGTACTTC. The full variable domain, with the rest looked up from reference TRBV2 and TRBJ2-5, is EPEVTQTPSHQVTQMGQEVILRCVPISNHLYFYWYRQILGQKVEFLVSFYNNEISEKSEIFDDQFSVERPDGSNFTLKIRSTKLEDSAMYFCASRTSGGAEETQYFGPGTRLLVL.